This passage covers 31 T cell receptor beta chains from one sample sequenced in a study of blood T cell repertoires in COVID-19. TCRdb's table, derived via immunoSEQ multiplex PCR, lists solely in-frame clones and lacks some. This sample has about 200,000 clones, with around 80% found just once. Sequences were obtained from peripheral blood. The receptors were gathered from a woman aged 80 or over with active or convalescent COVID-19.

This clone was seen only a few times. The J gene is TRBJ1-3, the V gene TRBV5-6; the D is unclear. Trimming left V 2 bases short and J 1 base short, with 13 bases between. There are 16 residues in the CDR3. Per the germline V gene, CDR1 is SGHDT and CDR2 is YYEEEE. The DNA of the CDR3 is TGTGCCAGCAGCTTTCCGACCTCAGGATCTGGAAACACCATATATTTT. Its protein product is CASSFPTSGSGNTIYF.

This chain uses TRBV15 with TRBJ2-1, with TRBD1 as a possible D gene (6 bases). V was clipped by 1 base and J by 8 bases, with 18 bases between them. Germline V gene data show CDR1 as LNHNV and CDR2 as YYDKDF (reference sequence). This CDR3 comprises 16 residues. The DNA for the CDR3 is TGTGCCACCAGCAGAGCCGGGTGGGGGCCCTTCTATGAGCAGTTCTTC. Residues: CATSRAGWGPFYEQFF.

The V and J genes are TRBV30 and TRBJ1-4; tentative D call: TRBD1 (6 bases). This CDR3 has 13 amino acids. Germline V gene sequence: CDR1 GTSNPN, CDR2 SVGIG (reference sequence). V shed 2 bases and J shed 8 bases, with 12 bases lying between them. For the CDR3, the DNA is TGTGCCTGGAGTCAACCAGGGGTGGAAAAACTGTTTTTT. Amino acid sequence: CAWSQPGVEKLFF.

The chain joins TRBV11-2 to TRBJ2-1; 11 bases fit TRBD2. The CDR3 sequence is 18 residues long. Germline V lookup: CDR1 SGHAT, CDR2 FQNNGV. Losses at the gene ends were 3 bases for V and 9 bases for J; bases not matched to a gene: 16. The CDR3: CASSFRGIAGGPLGEQFF. Here the CDR3 DNA reads TGTGCCAGCAGCTTCCGAGGGATAGCGGGGGGGCCTTTGGGTGAGCAGTTCTTC.

CDR3 protein: CASGEGSNEKLFF. The CDR3, as DNA: TGTGCCAGCGGAGAAGGTTCCAATGAAAAACTGTTTTTT. The chain uses TRBV7-8 and TRBJ1-4; no clear D. The V end was cut by 8 bases, the J end by 5 bases, with 12 bases between. The CDR3 covers 13 residues. Germline assignment: CDR1 SGHVS and CDR2 FQNEAQ.

The chain joins TRBV4-3 to TRBJ1-2; the match to TRBD1 covers 11 bases. The CDR3 consists of 14 residues. The germline gives CDR1 LGHNA, CDR2 YSLEER. V dropped 4 bases and J dropped 8; count of bases not matched to a gene: 6. The CDR3 DNA follows: TGCGCCAGCAGCCCGGACAGGGGGCTGAAGGGCTACACCTTC. Encoded protein: CASSPDRGLKGYTF.

V gene TRBV30 combines with J gene TRBJ1-2, with 8 bases lining up with TRBD1. V lost 5 bases and J lost 5; bases outside the gene matches: 1. Germline CDR1 is GTSNPN and CDR2 is SVGIG (reference sequence). This CDR3 is 11 amino acids long. CDR3 sequence: CAWGTGYGYTF. Written as DNA, the CDR3 is TGTGCCTGGGGGACAGGATATGGCTACACCTTC.

The J gene is TRBJ1-1, the V gene TRBV4-3, with TRBD1 as a possible D gene (5 bases). Germline values: CDR1 LGHNA, CDR2 YSLEER. This CDR3 has 14 residues. Between the trimmed V and J ends, which lost 4 bases and 4 bases, there was a span of 13 bases. CDR3 in amino acids: CASSPTGGFTEAFF. Written as DNA, the CDR3 is TGCGCCAGCAGCCCAACGGGGGGATTCACTGAAGCTTTCTTT.

The rearrangement links TRBV7-2 to TRBJ1-4; no clear D. This CDR3 spans 15 amino acids. CDR1 is SGHTA, CDR2 FQGNSA, per germline. Trimming left V 5 bases short and J 8 bases short, with 18 bases between. The CDR3 spells CASSMLFLVGEKLFF. The DNA of the CDR3 is TGTGCCAGCAGCATGCTATTCCTAGTAGGCGAAAAACTGTTTTTT.

The chain is built from TRBV12-3 or TRBV12-4 and TRBJ1-1, with 7 bases fitting TRBD1. The V and J ends lost 6 bases and 5 bases, in that order; junction bases with no gene match: 6. The CDR3 runs to 13 residues. The CDR3 reads CASRPGQSTEAFF. The CDR3 nucleotides are TGTGCCAGCAGGCCGGGACAGTCGACTGAAGCTTTCTTT.

This chain connects TRBV24-1 to TRBJ1-1; a possible D gene is TRBD1 (5 bases). This CDR3 has 12 residues. Trimming cost V 2 bases and J 9 bases, with 9 bases left between them. Germline-derived CDR1 and CDR2 are KGHDR and SFDVKD. The CDR3 loop reads CATSDWGEKAFF. CDR3 nucleotides: TGTGCCACCAGTGATTGGGGGGAGAAAGCTTTCTTT.

The table lists this clone with a few counts. V usage is TRBV11-2 and J usage is TRBJ1-2; tentatively, D is TRBD1 (5 bases). V was trimmed by 5 bases and J by 4 bases, leaving 11 bases between them. CDR1 is SGHAT and CDR2 is FQNNGV in the germline V gene. This CDR3 is built from 13 residues. The CDR3 nucleotides are TGTGCCAGCAGCCAGGGACTGACCTATGGCTACACCTTC. It specifies CASSQGLTYGYTF.

The V gene is TRBV5-4, the J gene TRBJ1-6; 9 bases are a match to TRBD1. Trimming took 4 bases from V and 5 from J; bases not matched to a gene: 7. CDR3 length: 16 residues. The germline CDR1 and CDR2 sequences are SGHNT and YYREEE (reference sequence). The CDR3 spells CASSVPGQGDNSPLHF. The CDR3 nucleotides read TGTGCCAGCAGCGTCCCGGGACAGGGAGATAATTCACCCCTCCACTTT.

The chain is built from TRBV5-1 and TRBJ1-2; no clear D gene. Trimming shortened V by 1 base and J by 6 bases, and 10 bases separated the two germline ends. Germline CDR1 is SGHRS and CDR2 is YFSETQ. The CDR3 contains 13 residues. This CDR3 reads CASSLSSGNGYTF. The CDR3 DNA is TGCGCCAGCAGCTTGTCTTCGGGGAATGGCTACACCTTC.

The chain links TRBV19 to TRBJ1-2; 12 positions match TRBD1. This CDR3 has 16 residues. Per the germline V gene, CDR1 is LNHDA and CDR2 is SQIVND (reference sequence). V lost 5 bases and J lost 7; bases outside the gene matches: 11. CDR3 bases: TGTGCCAGTAGTCTCTTGTCGGGACAGGGGGCGCCTGGCTACACCTTC. Its translation is CASSLLSGQGAPGYTF.

This chain connects TRBV9 to TRBJ2-2; no clear D gene. This CDR3 comprises 19 residues. CDR1 SGDLS and CDR2 YYNGEE come from the germline V gene. The V end lost 0 bases, the J end lost 0 bases, and 18 bases lay between the germline ends. The CDR3 nucleotides read TGTGCCAGCAGCGTAGACAGATCTTTATCCTCCGCGAACACCGGGGAGCTGTTTTTT. Translated: CASSVDRSLSSANTGELFF.

V gene TRBV20-1 combines with J gene TRBJ1-1, with D maybe TRBD1 (6 bases). From germline, CDR1 is DFQATT and CDR2 SNEGSKA (reference sequence). The CDR3 covers 14 residues. Trimming shortened V by 3 bases and J by 1 base, and 12 bases separated the two germline ends. In DNA, the CDR3 is TGCAGTGCTAGTCAGGGGAGTGGGAACACTGAAGCTTTCTTT. This codes for CSASQGSGNTEAFF.

V and J are TRBV5-6 and TRBJ2-7, with D possibly matching TRBD2 (6 bases). The CDR3 has 16 amino acids. The V end lost 3 bases, the J end lost 1 base, and 17 bases lay between the germline ends. Germline lookup yields CDR1 SGHDT and CDR2 YYEEEE. This CDR3 reads CASSSLTGELSYEQYF. CDR3 sequence (DNA): TGTGCCAGCAGCTCCTTGACGGGGGAACTATCCTACGAGCAGTACTTC. The complete variable domain, with remaining parts taken from reference TRBV5-6 and TRBJ2-7, reads DAGVTQSPTHLIKTRGQQVTLRCSPKSGHDTVSWYQQALGQGPQFIFQYYEEEERQRGNFPDRFSGHQFPNYSSELNVNALLLGDSALYLCASSSLTGELSYEQYFGPGTRLTVT.

The V gene is TRBV27, the J gene TRBJ1-1; D remains unclear. This CDR3 is built from 14 residues. Germline V gene sequence: CDR1 MNHEY, CDR2 SMNVEV (reference sequence). The V gene lost 2 bases and the J gene lost 4 bases, with 11 bases spanning the gap. The CDR3 nucleotides read TGTGCCAGCAGTTTAGCAGGTGGGAGCACTGAAGCTTTCTTT. As protein: CASSLAGGSTEAFF.

J is TRBJ2-3 and V is TRBV4-2; D ambiguous. The CDR3 contains 14 residues. Germline V gene sequence: CDR1 LGHNA, CDR2 YNFKEQ. Trimming cost V 0 bases and J 1 base, with 5 bases left between them. CDR3 DNA sequence: TGTGCCAGCAGCCAAGAAGGAGGCACAGATACGCAGTATTTT. Its protein is CASSQEGGTDTQYF.

The chain uses TRBV12-3 or TRBV12-4 and TRBJ2-7; no clear D. The germline V and J ends were trimmed by 3 bases and 7 bases, with 10 bases remaining between them. This CDR3 region has 12 residues. CDR3 DNA sequence: TGTGCCAGCAGTTTGTCGAGCCCGGAGCAGTACTTC. This sequence encodes CASSLSSPEQYF.

This clone was seen a handful of times. The chain recombines TRBV5-1 with TRBJ1-4; no clear D. V was trimmed by 1 base and J by 7 bases, leaving 14 bases between them. The length of the CDR3 is 15 residues. Germline V CDR1 and CDR2: SGHRS, YFSETQ. The CDR3 coding sequence is TGCGCCAGCAGCTTGTTTCCGGGGAGAGGTGAAAAACTGTTTTTT. Its translation is CASSLFPGRGEKLFF.

J is TRBJ1-2 and V is TRBV6-2 or TRBV6-3; possible D gene TRBD1, 5 bases. Per the germline V gene, CDR1 is MNHEY and CDR2 is SVGEGT. The CDR3 is 15 residues long. V was trimmed by 2 bases and J by 4 bases, leaving 14 bases between them. CDR3 sequence: CASSYGGALGYGYTF. CDR3 bases: TGTGCCAGCAGTTACGGAGGGGCGCTGGGCTATGGCTACACCTTC.

V and J are TRBV2 and TRBJ1-2; the match to TRBD1 covers 10 bases. The length of the CDR3 is 12 residues. V was pared by 6 bases and J by 7 bases, with 2 bases of the junction left unmatched. Germline CDR1 reads SNHLY; CDR2 reads FYNNEI. The CDR3 protein is CASSGQGGGYTF. CDR3 coding DNA: TGTGCCAGCAGCGGACAGGGGGGTGGCTACACCTTC.

The rearrangement joins TRBV19 to TRBJ2-2, with D uncertain. This CDR3 contains 15 residues. Germline V lookup: CDR1 LNHDA, CDR2 SQIVND (reference sequence). V lost 0 bases, J lost 2 bases, and 7 bases lay in between. The CDR3 sequence is CASSIDFRNTGELFF. CDR3 sequence (DNA): TGTGCCAGTAGTATAGATTTCAGAAACACCGGGGAGCTGTTTTTT. Complete variable domain (other parts from reference TRBV19 and TRBJ2-2): DGGITQSPKYLFRKEGQNVTLSCEQNLNHDAMYWYRQDPGQGLRLIYYSQIVNDFQKGDIAEGYSVSREKKESFPLTVTSAQKNPTAFYLCASSIDFRNTGELFFGEGSRLTVL.

The chain carries TRBV27 and TRBJ2-7; 10 bases match TRBD1. The germline V gene has CDR1 MNHEY and CDR2 SMNVEV (reference sequence). The CDR3 has 13 residues. V shed 5 bases and J 3 bases; nucleotides not matched to a gene: 1. CDR3 amino acids: CASSRDRGYEQYF. CDR3 in DNA: TGTGCCAGCAGTCGGGACAGGGGCTACGAGCAGTACTTC.

This clone was observed at least ten times. The chain uses TRBV27 and TRBJ2-5, with 9 bases aligning to TRBD1. CDR1 MNHEY and CDR2 SMNVEV come from the germline V gene (reference sequence). This CDR3 comprises 13 residues. With 10 bases clipped from V and 5 bases from J, the junction kept 8 bases outside the gene matches. The CDR3 sequence: CATRQGGGETQYF. The CDR3, as DNA: TGTGCCACCAGACAGGGGGGCGGGGAGACCCAGTACTTC.

The chain links TRBV9 to TRBJ2-5, with 7 bases matching TRBD1. This CDR3 has 14 amino acids. Trimming removed 4 bases from V and 5 bases from J; junction bases left unmatched: 8. Germline assignment: CDR1 SGDLS and CDR2 YYNGEE. The CDR3 sequence is CASSPGQGDETQYF. CDR3 in DNA: TGTGCCAGCAGCCCAGGCCAGGGGGACGAGACCCAGTACTTC.

The J gene is TRBJ2-5, the V gene TRBV28; D gene unclear. The CDR3 totals 15 residues. Germline V CDR1 and CDR2: MDHEN, SYDVKM. With 3 bases removed from V and 4 bases from J, the gap between germline ends came to 15 bases. The DNA for the CDR3 is TGTGCCAGCAGTTTTCCCAGGCATCCAGGAGAGACCCAGTACTTC. It is translated as CASSFPRHPGETQYF.

V gene TRBV9 combines with J gene TRBJ2-3, with a possible D match to TRBD2 (6 bases). The germline V gene encodes CDR1 SGDLS and CDR2 YYNGEE. With 4 bases removed from V and 1 base from J, the gap between germline ends came to 16 bases. The CDR3 runs to 16 residues. The chain's CDR3 is CASSPLGGGGTDTQYF. Written as DNA, the CDR3 is TGTGCCAGCAGCCCGCTGGGGGGTGGGGGCACAGATACGCAGTATTTT.

This clone was seen just once. V and J are TRBV4-2 and TRBJ1-2; 9 nucleotides agree with TRBD1. Per the germline V gene, CDR1 is LGHNA and CDR2 is YNFKEQ. The CDR3 consists of 14 residues. With 2 bases clipped from V and 5 bases from J, the junction kept 3 bases outside the gene matches. CDR3 in DNA: TGTGCCAGCAGCCAACCCGGGACAGGGTATGGCTACACCTTC. Its protein product is CASSQPGTGYGYTF.